This TCR beta chain was sequenced in a study of PD-L1 blockade in urothelial cancer. In the study overall: From about 2014, patients received atezolizumab, given as 1,200 mg intravenously every 3 weeks. Study-level points and caveats: Below-median blood TCR clonality before treatment forecast better survival. Tumor-associated clones in blood expanded more at 3 weeks in durable-benefit patients.

Assay: immunoSEQ multiplex PCR; the TCRdb copy retains only in-frame clones and omits some. The sample lists 30,000 to 50,000 clones; 90% to 95% were seen once. Time point indicated: pretreatment peripheral blood. This clone showed up just once. Its cognate antigen is unknown. The receptor comes from a woman aged 60-75 years with urothelial cancer. The material was PBMCs, obtained around atezolizumab (anti-PD-L1) treatment.

The DNA for the CDR3 is TGCGCCAGCAGCCCGCAGGTAACCGGGGAGCTGTTTTTT. Amino acid sequence: CASSPQVTGELFF. This chain connects TRBV5-1 to TRBJ2-2, with D unresolved. Trimming removed 4 bases at V and 5 bases at J, with 9 bases between. The CDR3 loop spans 13 amino acids. Germline CDR1 SGHRS, CDR2 YFSETQ.